Shown below are 6 T cell receptor beta chains from a single sample sequenced in a study of blood T cell repertoires in COVID-19. Libraries were prepared by immunoSEQ multiplex PCR; TCRdb keeps only in-frame clonotypes and omits some of them. The data show under 250,000 clones, with around 86% seen just once and about 1.7% held by the top ten. The source material was peripheral blood. Source of these receptors: a woman aged 60-75 years who had recovered from COVID-19.

The chain combines TRBV7-2 with TRBJ2-1; 11 bases agree with TRBD2. There are 15 residues in the CDR3. The V gene's germline CDR1 is SGHTA and CDR2 FQGNSA. The junction had 2 bases not matched to a gene; V was cut back by 5 bases and J by 2 bases. In DNA, the CDR3 is TGTGCCAGCAGCGCGGGACTAGCGGCCTACAATGAGCAGTTCTTC. Encoded protein: CASSAGLAAYNEQFF.

The V and J genes are TRBV5-1 and TRBJ1-1; TRBD1 matches at 9 bases. Germline V CDR1 and CDR2: SGHRS, YFSETQ. J was trimmed by 11 bases and V by 1 base; bases with no gene match: 6. This CDR3 is 13 amino acids long. The CDR3 spells CASSLSDRGVAFF. CDR3 coding DNA: TGCGCCAGCAGCTTGTCGGACAGGGGAGTTGCTTTCTTT.

This clone was seen a single time. The genes are TRBV7-9 and TRBJ2-6, with D perhaps matching TRBD1 (6 bases). This CDR3 comprises 17 residues. The germline gives CDR1 SEHNR, CDR2 FQNEAQ (reference sequence). With 5 bases removed from V and 4 bases from J, the gap between germline ends came to 18 bases. Here the CDR3 reads CASSRGGRQRGANVLTF. As DNA, the CDR3 is TGTGCCAGCAGCAGAGGGGGACGCCAAAGAGGGGCCAACGTCCTGACTTTC.

The chain uses TRBV9 and TRBJ1-2; unclear D gene. Between the trimmed V and J ends, which lost 5 bases and 2 bases, there was a span of 10 bases. CDR1 is SGDLS, CDR2 YYNGEE, per germline. This CDR3 spans 13 amino acids. The CDR3: CASRAGSNYGYTF. Written as DNA, the CDR3 is TGTGCCAGCAGAGCGGGTTCGAACTATGGCTACACCTTC.

This rearrangement joins TRBV6-1 to TRBJ2-1; 11 positions match TRBD1. In germline, CDR1 is MNHNS, CDR2 SASEGT. The J segment lost 3 bases and the V segment lost 1 base, leaving 8 bases of the junction unmatched. CDR3 length: 18 residues. CDR3 bases: TGTGCCAGCAGTGAAGGGACAGGGGGCGCTTTGGACTACAATGAGCAGTTCTTC. This translates into CASSEGTGGALDYNEQFF.

The chain links TRBV7-9 to TRBJ1-6, with 8 bases identical to TRBD1. V lost 3 bases and J lost 3; bases outside the gene matches: 7. The length of the CDR3 is 17 residues. In germline, CDR1 is SEHNR, CDR2 FQNEAQ (reference sequence). The CDR3 region is CASSFPTGGDYNSPLHF. CDR3 DNA: TGTGCCAGCAGCTTCCCCACAGGGGGGGACTATAATTCACCCCTCCACTTT.